The entry below describes one T cell receptor beta chain. Its antigen is as yet unknown. Germline-derived CDR1 and CDR2 are MNHEY and SVGAGI. This CDR3 is built from 16 residues. This sample is part of a study of CXCR3-negative and CXCR3-positive naive CD8 T cells. The wider study: TRB reads totalled about 140 million, about 1.5 +/- 0.3 million per library.

Triplicate roughly 270,000-cell sorts were made of each CD8+ T cell subset. The naive CD8+ gate required CD45RO-CCR7+CD27+CD95- phenotype. Study observations and caveats: Memory CD8+ cells showed much lower diversity, while both naive subsets were comparably high. The study found more hydrophobic TRB CDR3s in CXCR3-positive naive cells than in CXCR3-negative naive cells.

Through 5' RACE with UMI labels, the TRB cDNA libraries were prepared. From its re-call of the 5' RACE reads, TCRdb lists each CDR3 protein once, without DNA. The table counts 150,000 to 170,000 distinct CDR3 sequences; 0.45% to 0.6% lies in the top ten. The sample consisted of naive CXCR3+ CD8+ T cells from blood. The subset: CD45RO-CCR7+CD27+CD95- naive CD8+ T cells expressing CXCR3 (TNR3+). This chain links TRBV6-5 with TRBJ1-2; the D call of TRBD1 rests on TCRdb alone, since no DNA is present to check it. The receptor was derived from a human donor in good health. Some clones in this sample may be carry-over from other donors' samples. The chain's CDR3 is CASSSRKDSLYYGYTF.